This entry describes one T cell receptor (beta chain). This clonotype turned up a few times. Its antigen is unknown. Base qualities are not recorded, but no much larger clone differs from it by a single base. The study was a case-control design nested within a healthcare worker cohort in London, UK, with weekly nasopharyngeal swab PCR tests and blood sampling. Healthcare workers were enrolled in the week of the UK lockdown, from 23 to 31 March 2020, and were followed every week for up to roughly 15 weeks. This sample is part of a study of early T cells in non-severe SARS-CoV-2 infection (dated by TCRdb to the early 2020s). Context from the whole study: Because TCR sequencing relied on bulk RNA taken from unsorted whole blood, pairing of alpha and beta chains was not possible.

For CDR1 and CDR2, the germline V gene lists SGHRS and YFSETQ. For this chain, trimming is 0 bases at the V end and 10 bases at the J end, and the number of junction bases without a gene match is 13. The CDR3 runs 16 residues from the cysteine to the phenylalanine. Here the CDR3 DNA is all that survives: 48 bases in frame from base 1. What the authors observed across the whole study: VDJdb matching was skewed toward anti-spike CD8 responses and likely underestimated virus-specific expansions, missing private and CD4 specificities.

The library was obtained by 5' RACE. The sample was run on a NextSeq 500. In the TCR library protocol, unique molecular identifiers were attached to individual cDNA molecules to correct for PCR bias and sequencing error. Both TCR alpha and beta chains were sequenced, and tight co-correlation was observed between alpha and beta sequence abundances in each sample. As for the original processing: V gene, J gene and CDR3 annotation of TCR sequences was performed with Decombinator V4. TCRs were defined as expanded if a significant change between any two time points was detected under a Poisson model with p below 0.0001. Abundances of TCRs were expressed as counts per million after normalisation to the total number of TCRs sequenced in each sample. TRAV1-2 paired with TRAJ12, TRAJ20 or TRAJ33 defined MAIT TCRs, while TRAV10 paired with TRAJ18 defined iNKT TCRs. VDJdb, accessed 1 November 2021, was searched for CMV, EBV and SARS-CoV-2 annotated TCRs, excluding TCRs annotated for multiple antigens. TCRdb reprocessing: public reads trimmed at Q25 with fastp, clones called with MiXCR, in-frame beta chains kept. When rows share a CDR3 protein, they turn into one entry using the most common DNA and genes. The V and J calls reflect TCRdb's pipeline rather than the authors' work. This sample gives under 35,000 distinct CDR3 sequences in total; roughly 5.3% of them show up just once. Clones ranked in the top ten supply over 20% of the sample.

The source is an adult who was a healthcare worker with PCR-confirmed SARS-CoV-2 infection or an uninfected control (not recorded which). The source material was whole blood. The rearrangement joined TRBV5-1 to TRBJ2-1, with 7 bases in between that match TRBD2. The sequenced DNA: TGCGCCAGCAGCTTGGCCGGGGACGGGAGGTCAGGGGAGCAGTTCTTC. Translated, this is CASSLAGDGRSGEQFF.